These 3 T cell receptor beta chains were sequenced from one sample in a study of control samples from healthy donors and cancer patients. Sequenced by immunoSEQ multiplex PCR; TCRdb stores in-frame clones only, minus some. The table records fewer than 130,000 clones, around 89% of them present only once. The sample taken for sequencing was PBMCs. The source is a woman in her sixties or seventies with lung cancer.

The J gene is TRBJ1-2, the V gene TRBV7-2; D is unclear. This CDR3 is 16 amino acids long. The V end lost 0 bases, the J end lost 0 bases, and 11 bases lay between the germline ends. CDR1 and CDR2 (germline): SGHTA, FQGNSA. CDR3 residues: CASSLALQLTNYGYTF. The CDR3 coding sequence is TGTGCCAGCAGCTTAGCTCTACAGCTCACTAACTATGGCTACACCTTC.

The chain has TRBV6-5 and TRBJ1-4; D gene ambiguous. V was clipped by 7 bases and J by 8 bases, with 11 bases between them. Germline V CDR1 and CDR2: MNHEY, SVGAGI. The CDR3 contains 12 residues. DNA of the CDR3: TGTGCCAGCACGGAGAATGGGGAAAAACTGTTTTTT. It translates to CASTENGEKLFF.

The V call is TRBV9, the J call TRBJ2-3, with 15 bases identical to TRBD2. In germline, CDR1 is SGDLS, CDR2 YYNGEE. The CDR3 covers 17 residues. The V segment lost 3 bases and the J segment 5 bases; nucleotides outside the gene matches: 7. CDR3 amino acids: CASSAGTSGGFKDTQYF. CDR3 sequence (DNA): TGTGCCAGCAGCGCAGGGACTAGCGGGGGGTTTAAAGATACGCAGTATTTT. Full variable domain (outside the CDR3, taken from reference TRBV9 and TRBJ2-3): DSGVTQTPKHLITATGQRVTLRCSPRSGDLSVYWYQQSLDQGLQFLIQYYNGEERAKGNILERFSAQQFPDLHSELNLSSLELGDSALYFCASSAGTSGGFKDTQYFGPGTRLTVL.